This passage covers 21 T cell receptor beta chains from one sample sequenced in a study of T cells in Graves' hyperthyroidism and ophthalmopathy. The TCR beta CDR3 regions underwent amplification using RNA transcripts as the source. HTBI primers were employed in a first-round RT-PCR of the TCR CDR3. TCRdb recomputed calls from the multiplex PCR reads with MiXCR, one row per CDR3 protein. The top ten hold over 50% of the sample, which has under 350,000 distinct CDR3 sequences, 17% seen once. Sequenced material: blood. Receptors were obtained from a woman in her fifties or sixties with Graves' ophthalmopathy.

This clonotype was picked up many times. This sequence joins TRBV7-2 and TRBJ2-7; 8 bases align to TRBD1. The CDR3 contains 14 residues. V shed 1 base and J 4 bases; nucleotides not matched to a gene: 3. Germline-derived CDR1 and CDR2 are SGHTA and FQGNSA. This chain's CDR3 is CASSLGWTGYEQYF. CDR3 bases: TGTGCCAGCAGCTTAGGATGGACAGGGTACGAGCAGTACTTC.

This rearrangement joins TRBV20-1 to TRBJ2-1; TRBD1 agrees at 7 bases. J was trimmed by 4 bases and V by 4 bases; bases with no gene match: 7. Germline lookup yields CDR1 DFQATT and CDR2 SNEGSKA (reference sequence). CDR3 length: 14 amino acids. The CDR3 protein is CSAKRQGWYNEQFF. CDR3 DNA: TGCAGTGCTAAAAGACAGGGCTGGTACAATGAGCAGTTCTTC.

This clonotype showed up many times. The gene calls are TRBV7-2 and TRBJ1-5, with 7 bases aligning to TRBD1. J gave up 4 bases and V 5 bases, and 2 bases lay outside the gene matches. The V gene's germline CDR1 is SGHTA and CDR2 FQGNSA. The CDR3 has 13 residues. The CDR3 DNA reads as TGTGCCAGCAGCCTGACAGGGAATCAGCCCCAGCATTTT. Translation gives CASSLTGNQPQHF.

The V call is TRBV28, the J call TRBJ2-1; D possibly matches TRBD1 or TRBD2 (5 bases each). Germline V CDR1 and CDR2: MDHEN, SYDVKM. Trimming stripped 0 bases from V and 5 bases from J, with 17 bases between. The CDR3 covers 17 residues. Here the CDR3 reads CASSLWRGGTINNEQFF. The CDR3 DNA follows: TGTGCCAGCAGTTTATGGAGGGGTGGGACCATCAACAATGAGCAGTTCTTC.

This clonotype was counted many times. The V call is TRBV6-2 or TRBV6-3, the J call TRBJ2-1, with TRBD2 identical over 15 bases. In germline, CDR1 is MNHEY, CDR2 SVGEGT. The CDR3 has 17 residues. V trimming: 0 bases; J trimming: 7 bases; junction bases outside the gene matches: 4. The CDR3: CASSYSRTSGRGNEQFF. The CDR3 bases are TGTGCCAGCAGTTACTCCCGGACTAGCGGGAGGGGAAATGAGCAGTTCTTC.

Many counts were recorded for this clonotype. The chain joins TRBV28 to TRBJ1-2; D is undetermined. With 3 bases removed from V and 0 bases from J, the gap between germline ends came to 11 bases. The CDR3 is 15 amino acids. Germline loops: CDR1 MDHEN, CDR2 SYDVKM. The DNA of the CDR3 is TGTGCCAGCAGTTTCGCCGGGCAGACTAACTATGGCTACACCTTC. Amino acids: CASSFAGQTNYGYTF.

This clonotype was seen many times. V gene TRBV5-6 combines with J gene TRBJ1-6, with D possibly TRBD1 on 6 matching bases. Trimming removed 2 bases at V and 5 bases at J, with 11 bases between. This CDR3 spans 15 amino acids. The germline V gene encodes CDR1 SGHDT and CDR2 YYEEEE. The CDR3 protein is CASSFWDTHNSPLHF. DNA of the CDR3: TGTGCCAGCAGCTTTTGGGACACCCATAATTCACCCCTCCACTTT.

This clonotype was recorded at least ten times. One junction end does not reproduce the germline sequence, and a read error may be involved. The rearrangement joins TRBV28 to TRBJ2-4; tentative D call: TRBD1 (5 bases). CDR3 length equals 15 residues. Germline CDR1 is MDHEN and CDR2 is SYDVKM. Here the CDR3 reads CASTTRGELKHIQYF. The CDR3 DNA reads as TGTGCCAGCACCACAAGGGGTGAGCTCAAACACATTCAGTACTTC.

This clonotype was counted many times. The chain uses TRBV28 and TRBJ2-1, with 7 nucleotides matching TRBD2. The V segment lost 0 bases and the J segment 0 bases; nucleotides outside the gene matches: 2. This CDR3 comprises 16 residues. Germline assignment: CDR1 MDHEN and CDR2 SYDVKM. The CDR3 DNA follows: TGTGCCAGCAGTTTATGGGGGGGGAGCTCCTACAATGAGCAGTTCTTC. This encodes CASSLWGGSSYNEQFF.

The chain couples TRBV20-1 to TRBJ1-1; the D is unclear. V gave up 3 bases and J gave up 0 bases, with 8 bases separating them. This CDR3 region has 13 residues. Germline loops: CDR1 DFQATT, CDR2 SNEGSKA (reference sequence). In DNA form, the CDR3 reads TGCAGTGCTAGTTACAGCCTGAACACTGAAGCTTTCTTT. Its protein product is CSASYSLNTEAFF.

Notes on this clonotype: This could be a read error, since a much larger clone is one nucleotide away. V usage is TRBV7-7 and J usage is TRBJ2-1; TRBD2 aligns across 12 bases. The CDR3 spans 15 residues. Germline-derived CDR1 and CDR2 are SSHAT and FNYEAQ (reference sequence). The CDR3 sequence: CASGSLAGGWNEQFF. As DNA, the CDR3 is TGTGCTAGCGGCTCCCTAGCGGGGGGGTGGAATGAGCAGTTCTTC.

The chain combines TRBV5-6 with TRBJ2-2; D remains unclear. The V and J ends lost 3 bases and 3 bases respectively, with 9 bases between them. The CDR3 is made up of 14 amino acids. CDR1 and CDR2 from the germline V gene are SGHDT and YYEEEE. In DNA form, the CDR3 reads TGTGCCAGCAGCTCAAGACTGGACACCGGGGAGCTGTTTTTT. Protein sequence: CASSSRLDTGELFF.

Ten or more counts support this clonotype. This sequence joins TRBV20-1 and TRBJ1-5; D call uncertain. CDR1 is DFQATT and CDR2 is SNEGSKA in the germline V gene (reference sequence). V lost 3 bases to trimming and J lost 3 bases, with 12 bases between them. The CDR3 has 14 residues. CDR3 DNA: TGCAGTGCTAGTGTAGGACCTCTCAATCAGCCCCAGCATTTT. Translating it yields CSASVGPLNQPQHF.

The J gene is TRBJ1-5, the V gene TRBV20-1; no clear D. Germline loops: CDR1 DFQATT, CDR2 SNEGSKA (reference sequence). The CDR3 covers 16 residues. V lost 3 bases to trimming and J lost 2 bases, with 17 bases between them. CDR3 coding DNA: TGCAGTGCTAGGCCCCCCGGAGGGTTGGGCAATCAGCCCCAGCATTTT. Residues: CSARPPGGLGNQPQHF.

This clonotype was picked up many times. The chain uses TRBV3-1 and TRBJ2-7; D is ambiguous. The germline CDR1 and CDR2 sequences are LGHDT and YNNKEL (reference sequence). The CDR3 length is 15 residues. Trimming removed 1 base from V and 2 bases from J, with 12 bases in between. CDR3 coding DNA: TGTGCCAGCAGCCAAGGCGGTGGCAGGACCTACGAGCAGTACTTC. Translated: CASSQGGGRTYEQYF.

The chain employs TRBV19 and TRBJ1-2; no clear D. V lost 1 base, J lost 7 bases, and 13 bases lay in between. The CDR3 is made up of 14 amino acids. The germline V gene has CDR1 LNHDA and CDR2 SQIVND (reference sequence). The CDR3 DNA follows: TGTGCCAGTAGTATAGTGCCCGACGGAAGTGGCTACACCTTC. It translates to CASSIVPDGSGYTF.

The chain employs TRBV6-1 and TRBJ1-5, with D tentatively TRBD1 (6 bases). The V gene's germline CDR1 is MNHNS and CDR2 SASEGT. Trimming left V 4 bases short and J 1 base short, with 20 bases between. This CDR3 spans 18 amino acids. The CDR3 spells CASSGVRGRGGSNQPQHF. The CDR3 bases are TGTGCCAGCAGTGGGGTCCGAGGAAGGGGGGGGAGCAATCAGCCCCAGCATTTT.

In this sample, this clonotype turned up many times. This chain joins TRBV2 and TRBJ2-7, with D unresolved. V was trimmed by 3 bases and J by 1 base, leaving 13 bases between them. There are 15 residues in the CDR3. Germline V gives CDR1 SNHLY, CDR2 FYNNEI. CDR3 DNA: TGTGCCAGCAGTGAGGGTCTCACAGTTTCCTACGAGCAGTACTTC. Translation: CASSEGLTVSYEQYF.

The table lists this clonotype with many counts. V and J are TRBV7-9 and TRBJ2-7; D remains unclear. Germline CDR1 is SEHNR and CDR2 is FQNEAQ (reference sequence). V was clipped by 2 bases and J by 0 bases, with 8 bases between them. The CDR3 loop spans 14 amino acids. As DNA, the CDR3 is TGTGCCAGCAGCTTATTACAGAGCTCCTACGAGCAGTACTTC. Its translation is CASSLLQSSYEQYF. The full variable domain, in which reference TRBV7-9 and TRBJ2-7 provide the parts outside the CDR3, is DTGVSQNPRHKITKRGQNVTFRCDPISEHNRLYWYRQTLGQGPEFLTYFQNEAQLEKSRLLSDRFSAERPKGSFSTLEIQRTEQGDSAMYLCASSLLQSSYEQYFGPGTRLTVT.

At least ten counts were recorded for this clonotype. The chain joins TRBV7-3 to TRBJ2-2; maybe TRBD1 (5 bases). The V end was cut by 5 bases, the J end by 3 bases, with 10 bases between. This CDR3 region has 14 residues. Germline values: CDR1 SGHTA, CDR2 FQGTGA. In DNA, the CDR3 is TGTGCCAGCAGCCAATCCAGGGACACCGGGGAGCTGTTTTTT. It is translated as CASSQSRDTGELFF.

Ten or more counts support this clonotype. The chain joins TRBV7-2 to TRBJ1-3; 8 bases agree with TRBD1. With 5 bases clipped from V and 0 bases from J, the junction kept 6 bases outside the gene matches. The length of the CDR3 is 16 residues. CDR1 is SGHTA, CDR2 FQGNSA, per germline. CDR3 coding DNA: TGTGCCAGCAGCCCACGGACAGGGCACTCTGGAAACACCATATATTTT. Amino acid sequence: CASSPRTGHSGNTIYF.